This TCR beta chain stems from a study of vaccination effects on CD4 cells after COVID-19. Study-level points and caveats: Marked contraction was observed in infection-induced and vaccine-induced clones late after vaccination.

V dropped 6 bases and J dropped 1 base, with 14 bases sitting between them. CDR1 and CDR2 from the germline V gene are LNHDA and SQIVND (reference sequence). There are 15 residues in the CDR3. The protocol was immunoSEQ multiplex PCR, while the TCRdb copy is restricted to in-frame clones and leaves out a portion. The data show about 24,000 clones, over 75% seen once. Concerning this clone itself: Its target is not known.

Within the ViraFEST assay, antigen-specific CD4+ T cells underwent expansion with viral peptide pools prior to sequencing. Culture proceeded for about 11 days, and CD4+ T cells were then isolated. The participants, recipients of two vaccine doses, got either BNT162b2 or mRNA-1273. The chain recombines TRBV19 with TRBJ2-3; D not certain. The clonotype originates from a human donor who received a COVID-19 vaccine. This material consisted of CD4+ T cells from PBMCs cultured with HCoV-NL63 spike peptides, taken after COVID-19 vaccination. CDR3 amino acids: CASSFLGTGTDTQYF. CDR3 nucleotides: TGTGCCAGTAGCTTCCTAGGAACCGGCACAGATACGCAGTATTTT.